The present T cell receptor (beta chain) was sequenced within a study of a mutant IDH1 vaccine in newly diagnosed glioma. Study overall: Males made up about 60% and females roughly 40% of treated patients, whose mean age was about 41 years. Earlier treatment was radiotherapy, temozolomide, or both, with most getting both.

The repertoire was sequenced with immunoSEQ multiplex PCR; TCRdb's copy has only in-frame clones and lacks some. This sample carries around 88,000 clones, around 77% of them seen once, and the ten largest clones take approximately 7.9%. A note on this clone: Its antigen is not identified.

The study, taken as a whole, reports: The occurrence of vaccine-induced immune responses was seen in 93.3% of patients. Apparently unrelated to pseudoprogression were changes in the top peripheral T cell clonotypes.

Trimming removed 1 base from V and 3 bases from J, with 10 bases in between. Looked up from germline, CDR1 is MDHEN and CDR2 is SYDVKM. The CDR3 has 14 amino acids. As to time point: baseline, week 1 (first vaccination visit). The treatment was: pre-vaccination baseline after standard-of-care therapy. V gene TRBV28 combines with J gene TRBJ2-7; D is ambiguous. This clonotype originated in a man aged 35 to 55 with glioma. The sequencing here drew on PBMCs, taken from a glioma patient treated with radiotherapy, temozolomide or both. CDR3 coding DNA: TGTGCCAGCAGTTTATTTAGGGCGGTCTACGAGCAGTACTTC. Amino acids: CASSLFRAVYEQYF.